A selection of T cell receptor beta chains follows, all from one sample in a study of Graves' ophthalmopathy and Graves' hyperthyroidism. TCRdb fed the multiplex PCR reads into MiXCR, producing one record per CDR3 protein. This sample has around 1,000,000 distinct CDR3 sequences, with around a third found just once. The sequenced sample consisted of peripheral blood or thyroid tissue (not recorded which). These receptors all stem from an adult man with Graves' hyperthyroidism. CDR3s include the opening cysteine and the closing phenylalanine or tryptophan.

V	J	CDR3
TRBV10-3	TRBJ2-6	CAISENTGANVLTF
TRBV24-1	TRBJ2-2	CATSDLTTSGGPYTGELFF
TRBV5-8	TRBJ2-7	CASSFMLTYYEQYF
TRBV7-6	TRBJ2-7	CASSLLSDTYYEQYF
TRBV12-3/TRBV12-4	TRBJ1-5	CASSLADINQPQHF
TRBV7-9	TRBJ1-2	CASSFAGVGYTF
TRBV7-9	TRBJ1-2	CASSLGAREGYTF
TRBV27	TRBJ1-2	CASSWSLNYGYTF
TRBV10-3	TRBJ1-2	CAIREDRRGYTF
TRBV15	TRBJ2-7	CATSSVGVPSMYEQYF
TRBV7-9	TRBJ1-4	CASSLFEKLFF
TRBV18	TRBJ1-5	CASSPPGGNQPQHF
TRBV6-6	TRBJ1-1	CASSYSRDVNTEAFF
TRBV20-1	TRBJ2-3	CSARDSITDTQYF
TRBV19	TRBJ1-1	CASGAMSMNTEAFF
TRBV14	TRBJ1-3	CASSQFPVSSGNTIYF
TRBV4-1	TRBJ2-5	CASSPTGTGTQTQYF
TRBV24-1	TRBJ1-5	CATSDNDRGLDQPQHF
TRBV29-1	TRBJ1-1	CSVVVMASEAFF
TRBV4-2	TRBJ2-2	CASSQDLAGQGAGELFF
TRBV10-2	TRBJ1-2	CASSESGDRVGYTF
TRBV2	TRBJ2-7	CASGKETGEIEQYF
TRBV7-9	TRBJ1-1	CASTQGPNTEAFF
TRBV5-1	TRBJ2-7	CASSRPGERGYEQYF
TRBV2	TRBJ1-2	CASHPGGVYGYTF
TRBV5-8	TRBJ2-2	CASSSGRTTGELFF
TRBV6-6	TRBJ1-5	CASGGYNQPQHF
TRBV4-1	TRBJ1-5	CASSQGNSRPQHF
TRBV6-5	TRBJ1-1	CASSLARGRTEAFF
TRBV2	TRBJ2-7	CASTISSYEQYF
TRBV7-2	TRBJ2-5	CASSRPRGQETQYF
TRBV12-3/TRBV12-4	TRBJ1-5	CASSPQPGTGDYQPQHF
TRBV12-3/TRBV12-4	TRBJ2-7	CASRLGQASSYEQYF
TRBV7-8	TRBJ1-2	CASSPVGGHLSGYTF
TRBV29-1	TRBJ1-2	CSVQGAGANYGYTF
TRBV11-2	TRBJ2-7	CASSFGTHYEQYF
TRBV12-3/TRBV12-4	TRBJ2-5	CASRRRGQGQETQYF
TRBV29-1	TRBJ1-5	CSVELGDEAQHF
TRBV7-9	TRBJ1-4	CASSPPGGSGEKLFF
TRBV7-9	TRBJ1-1	CASSRWTGATEAFF
TRBV20-1	TRBJ2-7	CSARDTSRAYEQYF
TRBV6-2/TRBV6-3	TRBJ2-5	CASSHRGQEGETQYF
TRBV19	TRBJ1-1	CASMVGMATEAFF
TRBV7-9	TRBJ1-1	CASRDKNTEAFF
TRBV29-1	TRBJ1-2	CNVRDTNEGYTF